The present T cell receptor (beta chain) was sequenced within a study of shared clonotypes between healthy human individuals. Across the study: A couple of women and three men aged 18 to 49 made up the donors.

The CDR3 has 18 residues. Germline values: CDR1 LGHNA, CDR2 YSLEER. The V gene lost 0 bases and the J gene lost 0 bases, with 17 bases spanning the gap. Study-wide results and caveats: What naive subsets generally showed was a larger estimated richness than memory subsets showed.

Comment on this clone: What it recognizes is unknown.

Only CD45RO-negative cells positively selected for CCR7 counted as naive CD8 cells, so terminally differentiated effector memory CD45RA+ cells were excluded. Measured with immunoSEQ multiplex PCR; TCRdb has only the in-frame clones, and not every one. The sample carries millions of clones, 85% to 95% recorded once. The chain joins TRBV4-3 to TRBJ2-5; a possible D gene is TRBD2 (6 bases). The source of this sequence is a man aged 18 to 29 in good health. Some clones in this sample may be carry-over from other donors' samples. The sequenced material came from naive CD8+ T cells from PBMCs. CDR3 protein: CASSQESGGPSNQETQYF. The CDR3 region has the DNA TGCGCCAGCAGCCAAGAGTCCGGAGGGCCGAGCAACCAAGAGACCCAGTACTTC.